This T cell receptor (beta chain) was recorded in a study of cytomegalovirus exposure and HLA in healthy donors. Despite likely unrecorded immune exposures, the donors were nominally healthy at the time of sampling. Broader study findings: The study dropped some indistinguishable V segments, TRBV6-2 and TRBV6-3 among them. Later genetic work tied a missense DCLRE1C variant to beta-chain V and J trimming. Among the sequence variants, a highly shared cluster was likely an artifact of sequencing.

Trimming took 5 bases from V and 5 from J, leaving 10 bases between them. The CDR3 has 13 amino acids. Germline CDR1 SGHTA, CDR2 FQGNSA. Primers: 60 Vbeta forward and 13 Jbeta reverse. The method was immunoSEQ multiplex PCR; TCRdb's version includes in-frame clones alone and lacks a portion of them. The top ten hold over 1.5% of the sample, which has approximately 190,000 clones, about 83% seen once. This clone has only one observation. Its specificity is unknown. The chain joins TRBV7-2 to TRBJ1-5, with a weak D call TRBD1 (5 bases). The sample was PBMCs. The clonotype originates from a man aged 35-49 years in good health and CMV-seropositive. Here the CDR3 reads CASSPRAYQPQHF. The CDR3 region has the DNA TGTGCCAGCAGCCCCAGGGCCTATCAGCCCCAGCATTTT.